The 2 T cell receptor beta chains below come from one sample, sequenced in a study of blood T cell repertoires in COVID-19. Sequenced by immunoSEQ multiplex PCR; TCRdb stores in-frame clones only, minus some. This repertoire shows roughly 250,000 clones, roughly 88% found once; its top ten account for 2.3%. Sequenced: PBMCs or T cells enriched from blood (not recorded which). The receptors were sampled from a woman aged 40 to 50 with acute COVID-19.

The CDR3 region is CAGGTGGNYGYTF. In nucleotides, the CDR3 is TGTGCCGGAGGGACAGGGGGAAACTATGGCTACACCTTC. The V gene is TRBV30, the J gene TRBJ1-2; 11 nucleotides match TRBD1. Germline V gives CDR1 GTSNPN, CDR2 SVGIG (reference sequence). The CDR3 runs 13 residues. J lost 2 bases, V lost 8 bases, and 4 bases had no gene match. Full variable domain (missing parts from reference TRBV30 and TRBJ1-2): SQTIHQWPATLVQPVGSPLSLECTVEGTSNPNLYWYRQAAGRGLQLLFYSVGIGQISSEVPQNLSASRPQDRQFILSSKKLLLSDSGFYLCAGGTGGNYGYTFGSGTRLTVV.

The V call is TRBV12-3 or TRBV12-4, the J call TRBJ2-3; D might be TRBD2 (5 bases). The CDR3 sequence is 13 residues long. V shed 2 bases and J shed 4 bases, with 7 bases lying between them. CDR3 region: CASSLTGSDTQYF. The CDR3 DNA reads as TGTGCCAGCAGTTTAACGGGGTCAGATACGCAGTATTTT.